One sample yielded the 13 T cell receptor beta chains listed below, sequenced in a study of T cell repertoires in cytomegalovirus infection. TCRdb re-derived calls from the reads in MiXCR, one entry per CDR3 protein. The sample lists around 290,000 distinct CDR3 sequences, around 25% occurring once. Sequenced material: PBMCs. These receptors were obtained from a human donor in good health (CMV status not recorded). Some clones in this sample may be carry-over from other donors' samples.

This clonotype was picked up a small number of times. This chain joins TRBV7-9 and TRBJ2-1, with 11 bases that match TRBD1. Unmatched junction bases numbered 15, after V lost 5 bases and J lost 0 bases. The CDR3 extends over 20 amino acids. CDR1 is SEHNR and CDR2 is FQNEAQ in the germline V gene (reference sequence). CDR3 nucleotides: TGTGCCAGCAGCCGACCCGGGACAGGGGGAAAAGGGAGCTCCTACAATGAGCAGTTCTTC. Protein product: CASSRPGTGGKGSSYNEQFF.

The V and J genes are TRBV10-3 and TRBJ2-1, with D perhaps matching TRBD1 (6 bases). CDR1 and CDR2 (germline): ENHRY, SYGVKD. The V gene lost 7 bases and the J gene lost 3 bases, with 10 bases spanning the gap. The CDR3 length is 13 residues. CDR3 residues: CAITGVDYNEQFF. CDR3 nucleotides: TGTGCCATCACAGGGGTGGACTACAATGAGCAGTTCTTC.

The chain links TRBV6-2 or TRBV6-3 to TRBJ2-7; weak D call: TRBD1 (5 bases). V lost 5 bases and J 2 bases, leaving 16 bases between the germline ends. CDR3 size: 15 residues. Germline CDR1 and CDR2: MNHEY and SVGEGT. CDR3 sequence: CASSSPDLGPYEQYF. Written as DNA, the CDR3 is TGTGCCAGCAGTAGCCCGGACCTGGGGCCCTACGAGCAGTACTTC.

CDR3 nucleotides: TGTGCCAGCAGCCCCAGACAGGGGGCGTGGGGGGCCAACGTCCTGACTTTC. Protein product: CASSPRQGAWGANVLTF. This chain connects TRBV6-6 to TRBJ2-6, with 10 bases that match TRBD1. Per germline, CDR1 MNHNY and CDR2 SVGAGI (reference sequence). The CDR3 has 17 residues. Trimming cost V 6 bases and J 4 bases; bases outside gene matches: 9.

Many counts were recorded for this clonotype. This sequence joins TRBV12-3 or TRBV12-4 and TRBJ2-4, with D possibly TRBD2 on 6 matching bases. The CDR3 extends over 16 amino acids. The V gene lost 5 bases and the J gene lost 1 base, with 15 bases spanning the gap. CDR3 sequence: CASSTLGGWAKNIQYF. The CDR3 DNA is TGTGCCAGCAGTACCCTGGGGGGTTGGGCCAAAAACATTCAGTACTTC.

In its sample, this clonotype was seen once. The gene calls are TRBV5-4 and TRBJ2-3; a possible D gene is TRBD2 (5 bases). V was shortened by 4 bases and J by 4 bases, with 13 bases between the two germline ends. The CDR3 runs to 14 residues. Germline V lookup: CDR1 SGHNT, CDR2 YYREEE (reference sequence). The CDR3 coding sequence is TGTGCCAGCAGCCTGGGGAGTCACTCAGATACGCAGTATTTT. Amino acid sequence: CASSLGSHSDTQYF. Filled out from reference TRBV5-4 and TRBJ2-3, the complete variable domain reads ETGVTQSPTHLIKTRGQQVTLRCSSQSGHNTVSWYQQALGQGPQFIFQYYREEENGRGNFPPRFSGLQFPNYSSELNVNALELDDSALYLCASSLGSHSDTQYFGPGTRLTVL.

The rearrangement links TRBV7-9 to TRBJ2-1; D call uncertain. Trimming left V 1 base short and J 2 bases short, with 3 bases between. Germline CDR1 SEHNR, CDR2 FQNEAQ (reference sequence). CDR3 length: 13 residues. CDR3 in DNA: TGTGCCAGCAGCTTAGAGCCCTACAATGAGCAGTTCTTC. Translated: CASSLEPYNEQFF.

This clonotype came up a few times. V and J are TRBV28 and TRBJ1-3; D is unresolved. The CDR3 is made up of 16 amino acids. V was shortened by 5 bases and J by 2 bases, with 16 bases between the two germline ends. CDR1 and CDR2 (germline): MDHEN, SYDVKM. CDR3 in DNA: TGTGCCAGCAGTCCGCCGCCATTGCCGGCTGGAAACACCATATATTTT. Protein sequence: CASSPPPLPAGNTIYF.

This clonotype was observed a few times. The chain links TRBV7-2 to TRBJ1-5; TRBD1 is a possible D gene (6 bases). CDR1 is SGHTA and CDR2 is FQGNSA in the germline V gene. V lost 2 bases and J 0 bases, leaving 8 bases between the germline ends. This CDR3 spans 15 amino acids. CDR3 loop: CASSLKGDSNQPQHF. The DNA of the CDR3 is TGTGCCAGCAGCTTAAAGGGGGATAGCAATCAGCCCCAGCATTTT.

This clonotype has more than one count but fewer than ten. The gene calls are TRBV6-5 and TRBJ2-2; unclear D gene. Trimming removed 3 bases from V and 6 bases from J, with 11 bases in between. This CDR3 region has 14 residues. Germline lookup yields CDR1 MNHEY and CDR2 SVGAGI. Here the CDR3 reads CASSYQVAAGELFF. CDR3 DNA sequence: TGTGCCAGCAGTTATCAGGTGGCGGCCGGGGAGCTGTTTTTT.

The gene calls are TRBV11-3 and TRBJ2-1; 8 nucleotides line up with TRBD2. Per the germline V gene, CDR1 is SGHNT and CDR2 is YENEEA. V lost 1 base and J lost 8; bases outside the gene matches: 10. The CDR3 loop spans 16 amino acids. The CDR3 spells CASSLGVGRAFHEQFF. DNA of the CDR3: TGTGCCAGCAGCTTAGGCGTCGGGAGGGCCTTCCATGAGCAGTTCTTC.

This clonotype has a count of ten or more. The gene calls are TRBV7-9 and TRBJ2-7; D uncertain. Germline CDR1 and CDR2: SEHNR and FQNEAQ (reference sequence). V lost 1 base and J 7 bases, leaving 5 bases between the germline ends. CDR3 length: 11 residues. The DNA of the CDR3 is TGTGCCAGCAGCTTAGGACAAGAGCAGTACTTC. Translation gives CASSLGQEQYF.

This clonotype was recorded at least ten times. The V gene is TRBV7-9, the J gene TRBJ1-5; D is unresolved. CDR1 and CDR2 from the germline V gene are SEHNR and FQNEAQ (reference sequence). Trimming removed 3 bases from V and 2 bases from J, with 2 bases in between. This CDR3 has 12 residues. The CDR3 DNA reads TGTGCCAGCAGCTTCGGCAATCAGCCCCAGCATTTT. This codes for CASSFGNQPQHF.